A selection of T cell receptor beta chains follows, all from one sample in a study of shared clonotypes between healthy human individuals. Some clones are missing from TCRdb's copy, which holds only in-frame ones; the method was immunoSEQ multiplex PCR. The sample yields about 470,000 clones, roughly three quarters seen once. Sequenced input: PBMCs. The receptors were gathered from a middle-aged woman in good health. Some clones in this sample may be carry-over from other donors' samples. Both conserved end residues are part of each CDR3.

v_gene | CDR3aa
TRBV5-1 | CASSLGTGTTYEQYF
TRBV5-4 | CASSPGRGRTSPEAFF
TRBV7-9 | CASSLGEAHTIYF
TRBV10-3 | CAISGASNQPQHF
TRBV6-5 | CASRDRSGYTF
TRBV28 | CASSLLYNEQFF
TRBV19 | CASSRGGNQPQHF
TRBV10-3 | CATWTREIDSTLFDEQYF
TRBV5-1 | CASSLEGASPAEKLFF
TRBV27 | CASSFLYEQYF
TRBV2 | CASRLRTGDTGELFF
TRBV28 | CASSRVLALNEQFF
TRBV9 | CASSASSGNYNEQFF
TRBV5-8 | CASSVTYSGNTIYF
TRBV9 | CASSVGQGATYEQYF
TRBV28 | CASNPDRGFYNEQFF
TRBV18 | CASSPSGTISGANVLTF
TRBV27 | CASSLGGGPSGELFF
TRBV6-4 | CASSSTSGPYNEQFF
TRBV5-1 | CASTGHLGLRELFF
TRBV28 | CASSSGTDTQYF